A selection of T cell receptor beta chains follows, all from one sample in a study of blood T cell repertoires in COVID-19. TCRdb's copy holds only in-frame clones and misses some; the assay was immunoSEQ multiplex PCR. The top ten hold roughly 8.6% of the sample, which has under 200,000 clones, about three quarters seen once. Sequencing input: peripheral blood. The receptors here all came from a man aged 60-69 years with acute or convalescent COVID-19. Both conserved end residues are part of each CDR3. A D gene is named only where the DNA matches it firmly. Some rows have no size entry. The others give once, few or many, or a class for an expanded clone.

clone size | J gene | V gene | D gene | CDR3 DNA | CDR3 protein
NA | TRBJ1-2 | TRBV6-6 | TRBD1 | TGTGCCAGCTTGGCTCAGGGGGGAAATAATAACTATGGCTACACCTTC | CASLAQGGNNNYGYTF
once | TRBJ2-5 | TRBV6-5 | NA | TGTGCCAGCAGCCTTGGAGGGGACGAGACCCAGTACTTC | CASSLGGDETQYF
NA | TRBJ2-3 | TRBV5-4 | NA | TGTGCCAGCAGCCTGGGGGGGGGCGCCACAGATACGCAGTATTTT | CASSLGGGATDTQYF
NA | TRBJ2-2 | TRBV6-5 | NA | TGTGCCAGCCGCGCTCCGCCCGGGAACACCGGGGAGCTGTTTTTT | CASRAPPGNTGELFF
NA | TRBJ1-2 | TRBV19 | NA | TGTGCCAGTAGTGCGTACAGCAACCTTAACTATGGCTACACCTTC | CASSAYSNLNYGYTF
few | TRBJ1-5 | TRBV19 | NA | TGTGCCAGTAGTATAGACCAGGGAAATCAGCCCCAGCATTTT | CASSIDQGNQPQHF
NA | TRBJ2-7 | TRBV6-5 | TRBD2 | TGTGCCAGCAGTTACTCCTCGGGGGGGTACGAGCAGTACTTC | CASSYSSGGYEQYF
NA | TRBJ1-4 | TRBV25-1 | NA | TGTGCCAGCAGTGAATTGGGGGGGACTAATGAAAAACTGTTTTTT | CASSELGGTNEKLFF
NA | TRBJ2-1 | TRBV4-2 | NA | TGTGCCAGCAGCCAAGATAGATCCAGCGATGAGCAGTTCTTC | CASSQDRSSDEQFF
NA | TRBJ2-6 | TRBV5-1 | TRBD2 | TGCGCCAGCAGCTTGGCCGGGGGGTTCTCTGGGGCCAACGTCCTGACTTTC | CASSLAGGFSGANVLTF
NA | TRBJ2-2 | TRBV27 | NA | TGTGCCAGCAAGGACACAAACACCGGGGAGCTGTTTTTT | CASKDTNTGELFF
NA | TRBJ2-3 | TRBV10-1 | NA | TGCGCCAGCAGAACTTACCGACAGAACACAGATACGCAGTATTTT | CASRTYRQNTDTQYF
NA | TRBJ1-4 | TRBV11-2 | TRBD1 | TGTGCCAGCAGCCTCGGACAGGGATATAATGAAAAACTGTTTTTT | CASSLGQGYNEKLFF
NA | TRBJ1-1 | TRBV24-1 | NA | TGTGCCACCAGTGATTTGCAGAACACTGAAGCTTTCTTT | CATSDLQNTEAFF
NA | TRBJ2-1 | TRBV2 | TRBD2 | TGTGCCAGCAAGACTAGCGGGGGCGCGAATGAGCAGTTCTTC | CASKTSGGANEQFF
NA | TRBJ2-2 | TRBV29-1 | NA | TGCAGCGTTGAGCAGGGATCGAACACCGGGGAGCTGTTTTTT | CSVEQGSNTGELFF
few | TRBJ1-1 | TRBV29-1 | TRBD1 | TGCAGCGTATTACAGGGGGGGGAAGTAGAGGCTTTCTTT | CSVLQGGEVEAFF
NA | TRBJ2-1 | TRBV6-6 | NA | TGTGCCAGCAGTCTCCGGGACTACAATGAGCAGTTCTTC | CASSLRDYNEQFF
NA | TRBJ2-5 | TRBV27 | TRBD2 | TGTGCCAGCAGTTTTTTGGTAGCGGGGGGGCCCTTCCAAGAGACCCAGTACTTC | CASSFLVAGGPFQETQYF
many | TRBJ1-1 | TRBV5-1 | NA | TGCGCCAGCAGCTTCATGAGTGATGGCACTGAAGCTTTCTTT | CASSFMSDGTEAFF
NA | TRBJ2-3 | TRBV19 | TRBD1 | TGTGCCAGTACCCCCAGGGGGCCGGCGGAAGATACGCAGTATTTT | CASTPRGPAEDTQYF
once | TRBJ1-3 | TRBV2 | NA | TGTGCCAGCAGCCTAAGCTCTGGAAACACCATATATTTT | CASSLSSGNTIYF
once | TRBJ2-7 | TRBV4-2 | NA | TGTGCCAGCAGCCAAGATGGAACTAGTGAGCAGTACTTC | CASSQDGTSEQYF
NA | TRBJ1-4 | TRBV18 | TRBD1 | TGTGCCAGCTCACCTACAGCGGGACAGGGGGCGGAAAAACTGTTTTTT | CASSPTAGQGAEKLFF
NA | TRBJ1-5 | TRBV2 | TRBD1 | TGTGCCAGCAAGCTAGACAGGGCGAGCAATCAGCCCCAGCATTTT | CASKLDRASNQPQHF
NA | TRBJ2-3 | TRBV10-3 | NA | TGTGCCATCAGTGCGGGGGGCCCGAGCACAGATACGCAGTATTTT | CAISAGGPSTDTQYF
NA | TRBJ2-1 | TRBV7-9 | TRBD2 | TGTGCCAGCAGCTTAATAGCGGGGGACAATGAGCAGTTCTTC | CASSLIAGDNEQFF
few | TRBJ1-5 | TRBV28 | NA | TGTGCCAGCAGTCCGACAGTTAGCAATCAGCCCCAGCATTTT | CASSPTVSNQPQHF
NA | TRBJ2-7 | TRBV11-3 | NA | TGTGCCAGCAGCTCCCTCCGTCGGTTTTACGAGCAGTACTTC | CASSSLRRFYEQYF
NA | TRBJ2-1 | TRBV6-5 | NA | TGTGCCAGCAGTCTAGCCGGGTCAGGGGATGAGCAGTTCTTC | CASSLAGSGDEQFF
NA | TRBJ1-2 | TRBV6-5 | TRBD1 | TGTGCCAGCAGTCTTCGGACAGGATATGGCTACACCTTC | CASSLRTGYGYTF
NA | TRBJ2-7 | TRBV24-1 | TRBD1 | TGTGCCACCAGTGATGGGGGACAGGGAAAGAGTGGGCAGTACTTC | CATSDGGQGKSGQYF
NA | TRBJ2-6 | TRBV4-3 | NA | TGCGCCAGCAGCCAAGAACAGCCCCTCTCTGGGGCCAACGTCCTGACTTTC | CASSQEQPLSGANVLTF
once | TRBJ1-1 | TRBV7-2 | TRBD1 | TGTGCCAGCAGCTTAGTACTTTTTGGACAGGGGAACACTGAAGCTTTCTTT | CASSLVLFGQGNTEAFF
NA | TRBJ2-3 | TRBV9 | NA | TGTGCCAGCAGCCTTGGGACTTTCTCCACGCAGTATTTT | CASSLGTFSTQYF
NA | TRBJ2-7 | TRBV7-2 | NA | TGTGCCAGCAGCCCACAGAGTTACGAGCAGTACTTC | CASSPQSYEQYF
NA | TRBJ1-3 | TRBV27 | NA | TGTGCCAGCAGTGACAGCAACTCTGGAAACACCATATATTTT | CASSDSNSGNTIYF
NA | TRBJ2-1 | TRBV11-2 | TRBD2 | TGTGCCAGCAGCTTTAGCGGGGGGGCCTACAATGAGCAGTTCTTC | CASSFSGGAYNEQFF
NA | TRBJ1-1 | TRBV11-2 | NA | TGTGCCAGCAGCCCCGACCGGAGCACTGAAGCTTTCTTT | CASSPDRSTEAFF
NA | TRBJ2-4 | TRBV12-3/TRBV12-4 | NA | TGTGCCAGCAGTCAACCCGGGTCATTTCAGTACTTC | CASSQPGSFQYF